The 8 T cell receptor beta chains given below trace back to one sample, sequenced in a study of blood T cell repertoires in COVID-19. Repertoires were generated with immunoSEQ multiplex PCR, while TCRdb's copy carries only in-frame clones and drops some. The data show 150,000 to 180,000 clones, approximately 79% seen once. Sequenced material: PBMCs or T cells enriched from blood (not recorded which). These receptors all come from a man in his fifties who had recovered from COVID-19.

The V and J genes are TRBV4-1 and TRBJ1-3; D is unclear. The V gene's germline CDR1 is MGHRA and CDR2 YSYEKL. The CDR3 covers 15 residues. Between the trimmed V and J ends, which lost 1 base and 0 bases, there was a span of 7 bases. The CDR3 DNA sequence: TGCGCCAGCAGCCAAGCTTATATCTCTGGAAACACCATATATTTT. This encodes CASSQAYISGNTIYF.

J is TRBJ1-5 and V is TRBV19; TRBD1 is a possible D gene (6 bases). V was cut by 6 bases and J by 5 bases, with 17 bases left in between. The length of the CDR3 is 15 residues. Germline-derived CDR1 and CDR2 are LNHDA and SQIVND (reference sequence). The CDR3 sequence: CASSRQDGIDQPQHF. CDR3 coding DNA: TGTGCCAGTAGCCGACAGGACGGGATAGATCAGCCCCAGCATTTT. Filled out from reference TRBV19 and TRBJ1-5, the complete variable domain reads DGGITQSPKYLFRKEGQNVTLSCEQNLNHDAMYWYRQDPGQGLRLIYYSQIVNDFQKGDIAEGYSVSREKKESFPLTVTSAQKNPTAFYLCASSRQDGIDQPQHFGDGTRLSIL.

The chain carries TRBV7-2 and TRBJ1-1; 7 bases agree with TRBD1. The V and J ends lost 5 bases and 6 bases, in that order; junction bases with no gene match: 15. This CDR3 region has 16 residues. From germline, CDR1 is SGHTA and CDR2 FQGNSA. The CDR3 region is CASSLRPDRVGAEAFF. DNA for the CDR3: TGTGCCAGCAGCCTGCGCCCTGACAGGGTTGGCGCTGAAGCTTTCTTT. The full variable domain, with the rest looked up from reference TRBV7-2 and TRBJ1-1, is GAGVSQSPSNKVTEKGKDVELRCDPISGHTALYWYRQSLGQGLEFLIYFQGNSAPDKSGLPSDRFSAERTGGSVSTLTIQRTQQEDSAVYLCASSLRPDRVGAEAFFGQGTRLTVV.

V gene TRBV5-1 combines with J gene TRBJ1-1; 7 nucleotides agree with TRBD1. Germline V gives CDR1 SGHRS, CDR2 YFSETQ. There are 15 residues in the CDR3. Trimming at V came to 3 bases and at J to 2 bases, leaving 7 bases not matched to a gene. CDR3 nucleotide sequence: TGCGCCAGCAGCTGGGGACAGAACCGTAACACTGAAGCTTTCTTT. This gives the protein CASSWGQNRNTEAFF. Drawing the rest from reference TRBV5-1 and TRBJ1-1, the complete variable domain is KAGVTQTPRYLIKTRGQQVTLSCSPISGHRSVSWYQQTPGQGLQFLFEYFSETQRNKGNFPGRFSGRQFSNSRSEMNVSTLELGDSALYLCASSWGQNRNTEAFFGQGTRLTVV.

The chain's CDR3 is CASSPSGLTANEKLFF. Here the CDR3 DNA reads TGTGCCAGCTCCCCATCAGGGCTTACGGCTAATGAAAAACTGTTTTTT. J is TRBJ1-4 and V is TRBV18, with D possibly matching TRBD1 (5 bases). The germline gives CDR1 KGHSH, CDR2 LQKENI. V was clipped by 6 bases and J by 3 bases, with 17 bases between them. The CDR3 spans 16 residues.

The chain employs TRBV7-3 and TRBJ1-1; D unresolved. CDR1 is SGHTA and CDR2 is FQGTGA in the germline V gene. CDR3 size: 13 residues. Trimming shortened V by 8 bases and J by 1 base, and 11 bases separated the two germline ends. CDR3 nucleotides: TGTGCCAGCGGACGGGAGGCGAACACTGAAGCTTTCTTT. It is translated as CASGREANTEAFF.

The V gene is TRBV19, the J gene TRBJ1-6; 9 bases align to TRBD1. Germline trimming cut 4 bases from V and 9 bases from J; bases unmatched to any gene: 7. The CDR3 spans 15 residues. Per germline, CDR1 LNHDA and CDR2 SQIVND (reference sequence). The CDR3 DNA sequence: TGTGCCAGTAGTAGGCGACAGGGGGAGGGTTCACCCCTCCACTTT. This translates into CASSRRQGEGSPLHF.

The genes are TRBV7-6 and TRBJ2-5; D is perhaps TRBD1 (6 bases). The CDR3 runs to 16 residues. Per germline, CDR1 SGHVS and CDR2 FNYEAQ. V was trimmed by 4 bases and J by 3 bases, leaving 18 bases between them. The CDR3 sequence: CASSSTVQGREETQYF. DNA of the CDR3: TGTGCCAGCAGCTCTACCGTACAGGGCAGGGAAGAGACCCAGTACTTC.